The 6 T cell receptor beta chains listed next were all sequenced from one sample in a study of cytomegalovirus exposure and HLA in healthy donors. The PCR employed 60 Vbeta primers together with 13 Jbeta primers. The assay was immunoSEQ multiplex PCR, and TCRdb's table has in-frame clones only and misses some. The repertoire includes about 160,000 clones, 80% of them detected once, and roughly 4.4% sits in the top ten. The sequencing input was PBMCs. The receptors originated from a man aged 30 to 45 in good health and CMV-seronegative.

This clone was recorded a few times. The J gene is TRBJ2-7, the V gene TRBV5-5; 7 positions match TRBD2. From germline, CDR1 is SGHKS and CDR2 YYEKEE (reference sequence). V was clipped by 0 bases and J by 5 bases; unmatched bases: 8. This CDR3 comprises 15 residues. CDR3 nucleotide sequence: TGTGCCAGCAGCTTGGGGGAGGGGACGTACCACGAGCAGTACTTC. Its translation: CASSLGEGTYHEQYF.

The chain carries TRBV5-1 and TRBJ1-1, with TRBD1 matching 9 bases. Germline assignment: CDR1 SGHRS and CDR2 YFSETQ. The CDR3 runs to 17 residues. With V trimmed by 3 bases and J by 5 bases, 14 bases remained unmatched. CDR3: CASSWGSGTGFETEAFF. CDR3 nucleotides: TGCGCCAGCAGCTGGGGCTCCGGGACAGGGTTTGAAACTGAAGCTTTCTTT. Combining the CDR3 with reference TRBV5-1 and TRBJ1-1 gives the whole variable domain KAGVTQTPRYLIKTRGQQVTLSCSPISGHRSVSWYQQTPGQGLQFLFEYFSETQRNKGNFPGRFSGRQFSNSRSEMNVSTLELGDSALYLCASSWGSGTGFETEAFFGQGTRLTVV.

The chain links TRBV13 to TRBJ2-1; a possible D gene is TRBD2 (7 bases). Germline loops: CDR1 PRHDT, CDR2 FYEKMQ (reference sequence). V was shortened by 10 bases and J by 6 bases, with 19 bases between the two germline ends. The CDR3 contains 14 residues. This CDR3 is CAISTGGGGNEQFF. In nucleotides, the CDR3 is TGTGCCATCTCCACCGGGGGCGGGGGCAATGAGCAGTTCTTC.

The V call is TRBV9, the J call TRBJ2-7, with 10 positions matching TRBD1. CDR3 length: 15 residues. The germline V gene encodes CDR1 SGDLS and CDR2 YYNGEE. V lost 3 bases, J lost 2 bases, and 5 bases stayed unmatched. CDR3: CASSGKGQGTYEQYF. DNA for the CDR3: TGTGCCAGCAGCGGAAAGGGACAGGGGACCTACGAGCAGTACTTC.

The chain recombines TRBV9 with TRBJ1-2, with D perhaps matching TRBD1 (5 bases). Trimming took 3 bases from V and 0 from J, leaving 9 bases between them. The CDR3 spans 14 residues. Germline-derived CDR1 and CDR2 are SGDLS and YYNGEE. This chain's CDR3 is CASSAETANYGYTF. As DNA, the CDR3 is TGTGCCAGCAGCGCAGAGACAGCTAACTATGGCTACACCTTC. Variable domain in full (rest from reference TRBV9 and TRBJ1-2): DSGVTQTPKHLITATGQRVTLRCSPRSGDLSVYWYQQSLDQGLQFLIQYYNGEERAKGNILERFSAQQFPDLHSELNLSSLELGDSALYFCASSAETANYGYTFGSGTRLTVV.

This CDR3 is CASSPQGAVHYGYTF. The CDR3 DNA is TGTGCCAGCAGTCCCCAGGGGGCGGTTCACTATGGCTACACCTTC. The chain carries TRBV28 and TRBJ1-2, with 8 bases lining up with TRBD1. Unmatched junction bases numbered 8, after V lost 5 bases and J lost 3 bases. CDR1 is MDHEN, CDR2 SYDVKM, per germline. This CDR3 contains 15 residues.